This section outlines one TCR beta chain sequence together with its context. These data belong to a study of OX40 agonist ivuxolimab in advanced cancers. Sequencing was performed with immunoSEQ multiplex PCR; in TCRdb, only in-frame clones are kept and a portion is missing. This sample has about 68,000 clones, with about 89% found just once. Germline lookup yields CDR1 LNHDA and CDR2 SQIVND (reference sequence). V shed 4 bases and J 4 bases; nucleotides not matched to a gene: 16. This CDR3 is built from 18 residues. The clonotype comes from an adult with an advanced solid tumor such as melanoma, head and neck, liver or kidney cancer. This chain joins TRBV19 and TRBJ2-5; 9 nucleotides line up with TRBD2. The starting material was CD4+ or CD8+ T cells sorted from blood, obtained in a trial of the OX40 agonist ivuxolimab. The CDR3 nucleotides read TGTGCCAGTAGTACCTATTTCCGGGCGGGAGGGCCCCCAGAGACCCAGTACTTC. Translating gives CASSTYFRAGGPPETQYF.